This T cell receptor beta chain originates from a study of shared clonotypes between healthy human individuals. Study details: Each donor contributed plates that comprised three CD4 naive, three CD4 memory, two CD8 naive and one CD8 memory.

Subsets obtained from CD4+ cells comprised CD45RA+ naive and CD45RA-negative memory cells. Assay: immunoSEQ multiplex PCR; the TCRdb copy retains only in-frame clones and omits some. The sample includes more than 2 million clones, nearly 97% of them seen just once. The CDR3 spans 14 residues. The V gene lost 6 bases and the J gene lost 2 bases, with 14 bases spanning the gap. Germline V lookup: CDR1 MNHEY, CDR2 SMNVEV (reference sequence). V and J are TRBV27 and TRBJ2-7, with D possibly TRBD2 on 6 matching bases. This receptor was identified in a man aged 18 to 30 in good health. The sequenced material came from naive CD4+ T cells sorted from blood. Subset meaning: CD45RA+ positively selected. The chain's CDR3 is CASSSVGGTYEQYF. The CDR3 nucleotides are TGTGCCAGCAGCTCAGTGGGGGGTACCTACGAGCAGTACTTC.